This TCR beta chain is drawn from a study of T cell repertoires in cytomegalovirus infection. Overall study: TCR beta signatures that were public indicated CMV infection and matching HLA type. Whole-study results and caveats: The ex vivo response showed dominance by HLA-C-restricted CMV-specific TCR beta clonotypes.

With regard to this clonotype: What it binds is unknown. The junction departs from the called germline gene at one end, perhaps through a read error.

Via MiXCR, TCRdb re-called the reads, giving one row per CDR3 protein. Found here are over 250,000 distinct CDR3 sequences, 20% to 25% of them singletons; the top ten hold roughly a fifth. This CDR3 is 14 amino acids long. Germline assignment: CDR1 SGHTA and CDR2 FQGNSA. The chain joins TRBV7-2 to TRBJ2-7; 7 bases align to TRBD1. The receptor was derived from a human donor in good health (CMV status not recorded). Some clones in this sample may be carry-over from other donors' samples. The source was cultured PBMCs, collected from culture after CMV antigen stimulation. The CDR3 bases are TGTGCCAGCAGTGATCTCAGGGACAGCTACGGGCAGTACTTC. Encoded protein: CASSDLRDSYGQYF.